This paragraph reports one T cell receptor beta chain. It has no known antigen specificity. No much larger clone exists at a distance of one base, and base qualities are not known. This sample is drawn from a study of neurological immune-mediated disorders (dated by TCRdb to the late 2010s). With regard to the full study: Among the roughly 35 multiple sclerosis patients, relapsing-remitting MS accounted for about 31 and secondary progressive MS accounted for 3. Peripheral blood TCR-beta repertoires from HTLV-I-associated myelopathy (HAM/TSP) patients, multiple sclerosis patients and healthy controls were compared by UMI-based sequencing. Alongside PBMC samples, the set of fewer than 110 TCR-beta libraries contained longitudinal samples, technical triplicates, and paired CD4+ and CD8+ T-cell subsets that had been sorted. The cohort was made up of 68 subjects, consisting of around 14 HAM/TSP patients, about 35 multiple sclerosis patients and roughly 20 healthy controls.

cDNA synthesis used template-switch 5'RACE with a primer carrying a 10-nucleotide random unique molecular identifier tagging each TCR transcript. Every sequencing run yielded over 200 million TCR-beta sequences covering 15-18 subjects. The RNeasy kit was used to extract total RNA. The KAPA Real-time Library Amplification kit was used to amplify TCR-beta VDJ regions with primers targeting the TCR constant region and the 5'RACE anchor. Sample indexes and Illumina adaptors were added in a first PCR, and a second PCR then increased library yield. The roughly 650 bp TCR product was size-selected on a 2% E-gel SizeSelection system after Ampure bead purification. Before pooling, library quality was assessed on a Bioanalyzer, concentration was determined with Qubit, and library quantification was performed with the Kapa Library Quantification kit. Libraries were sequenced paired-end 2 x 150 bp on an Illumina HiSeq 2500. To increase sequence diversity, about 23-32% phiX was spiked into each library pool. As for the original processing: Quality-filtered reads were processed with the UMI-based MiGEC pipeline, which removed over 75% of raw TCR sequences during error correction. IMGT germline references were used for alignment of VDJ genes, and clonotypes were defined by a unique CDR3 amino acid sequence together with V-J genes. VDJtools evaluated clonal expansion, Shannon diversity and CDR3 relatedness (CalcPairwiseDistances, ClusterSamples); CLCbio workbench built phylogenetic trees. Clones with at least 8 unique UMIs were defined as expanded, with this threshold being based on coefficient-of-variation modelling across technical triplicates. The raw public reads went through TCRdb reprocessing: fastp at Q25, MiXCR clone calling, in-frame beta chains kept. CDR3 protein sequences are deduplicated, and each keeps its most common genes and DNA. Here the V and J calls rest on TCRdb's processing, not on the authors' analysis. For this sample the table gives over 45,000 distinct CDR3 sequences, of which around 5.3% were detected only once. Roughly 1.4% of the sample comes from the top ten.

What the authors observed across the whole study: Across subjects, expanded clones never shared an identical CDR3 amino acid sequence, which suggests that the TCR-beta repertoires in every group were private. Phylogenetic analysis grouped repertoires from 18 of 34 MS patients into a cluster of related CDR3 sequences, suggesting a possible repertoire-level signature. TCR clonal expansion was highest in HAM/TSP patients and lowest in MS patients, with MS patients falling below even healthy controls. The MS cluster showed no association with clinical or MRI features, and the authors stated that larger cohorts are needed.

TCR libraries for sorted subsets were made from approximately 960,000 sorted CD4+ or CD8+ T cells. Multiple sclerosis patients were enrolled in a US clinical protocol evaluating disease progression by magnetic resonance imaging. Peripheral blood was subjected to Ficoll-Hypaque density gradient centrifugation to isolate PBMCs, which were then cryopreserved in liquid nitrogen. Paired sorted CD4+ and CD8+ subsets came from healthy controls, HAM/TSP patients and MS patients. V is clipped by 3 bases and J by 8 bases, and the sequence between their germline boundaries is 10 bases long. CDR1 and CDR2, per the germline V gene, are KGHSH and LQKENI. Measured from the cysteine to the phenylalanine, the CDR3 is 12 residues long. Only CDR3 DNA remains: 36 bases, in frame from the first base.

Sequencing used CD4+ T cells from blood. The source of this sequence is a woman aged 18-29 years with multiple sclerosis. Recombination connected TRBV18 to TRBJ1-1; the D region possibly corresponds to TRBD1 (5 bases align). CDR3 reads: CASSPRDGEAFF. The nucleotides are TGTGCCAGCTCACCGCGGGACGGAGAAGCTTTCTTT.